This TCR beta chain appears in the sequencing data of a study of spatial heterogeneity in lung cancer. TCRdb processed the 5' RACE reads anew with MiXCR; each CDR3 protein has one entry. The sample holds over 15,000 distinct CDR3 sequences, 8.5% to 10% seen once. This clonotype was picked up many times. What it binds is unknown. Being off target in a library aimed at alpha chains, this beta chain has a size of little meaning. Documented time point: sample taken at primary tumor resection. Whole RNA obtained from tumor, nontumor lung or frozen PBMC underwent sequencing without sorting. V lost 6 bases and J 5 bases, leaving 14 bases between the germline ends. CDR1 and CDR2 (germline): MNHNY, SVGAGI (reference sequence). This CDR3 is 14 amino acids long. Notes on the study in general: Counts of expanded alpha and beta TCRs within tumors tracked the tumor nonsynonymous mutation count. Among tumor T cells, estimated coverage was approximately 7% for alpha chains and around 14% for beta chains.

The specimen comprised lung tumor tissue, sampled at surgery. The receptor comes from a female donor with early-stage non-small cell lung cancer. The rearrangement joins TRBV6-6 to TRBJ1-5, with D unresolved. The CDR3 region has the DNA TGTGCCAGCAGAGTTACGGAGGGCGATCAGCCCCAGCATTTT. It translates to CASRVTEGDQPQHF.